The 6 T cell receptor beta chains below come from one sample, sequenced in a study of blood T cell repertoires in COVID-19. Generated by immunoSEQ multiplex PCR, the TCRdb table keeps only in-frame clones and is missing some. There are around 340,000 clones in the sample; around 80% occur only once, and almost 3% lies in the top ten. The sample taken for sequencing was peripheral blood. The receptor source for this set is a man younger than 45 with active or convalescent COVID-19.

The chain joins TRBV7-2 to TRBJ1-5, with D hard to call. Deletions cut 2 bases from V and 9 bases from J, with 14 bases between. Germline V lookup: CDR1 SGHTA, CDR2 FQGNSA. This CDR3 has 14 residues. The CDR3 nucleotides read TGTGCCAGCAGCTTACAGGATAGCGTAGGGCCCCAGCATTTT. Residues: CASSLQDSVGPQHF.

The table lists this clone with a few counts. V usage is TRBV19 and J usage is TRBJ1-6, with D uncertain. The CDR3 is 14 residues long. CDR1 and CDR2 (germline): LNHDA, SQIVND (reference sequence). V was trimmed by 3 bases and J by 3 bases, leaving 6 bases between them. The CDR3 sequence: CASSIRDYNSPLHF. In DNA, the CDR3 is TGTGCCAGTAGTATCCGGGACTATAATTCACCCCTCCACTTT.

The genes are TRBV6-2 or TRBV6-3 and TRBJ2-7; 11 positions match TRBD1. The V segment lost 0 bases and the J segment 4 bases; nucleotides outside the gene matches: 5. The CDR3 has 16 residues. Germline V gene data show CDR1 as MNHEY and CDR2 as SVGEGT. The CDR3 bases are TGTGCCAGCAGTTACTCTTACGGGACAGGGGGTTACGAGCAGTACTTC. Its translation is CASSYSYGTGGYEQYF.

This chain connects TRBV4-1 to TRBJ2-2; tentative D call: TRBD2 (6 bases). Germline CDR1 MGHRA, CDR2 YSYEKL. This CDR3 contains 17 residues. Trimming shortened V by 1 base and J by 7 bases, and 19 bases separated the two germline ends. The CDR3 reads CASSQAPGLPEDGELFF. The CDR3 bases are TGCGCCAGCAGCCAAGCTCCGGGACTCCCTGAAGACGGGGAGCTGTTTTTT.

V and J are TRBV13 and TRBJ1-4, with D maybe TRBD1 (5 bases). CDR3 length equals 13 residues. From germline, CDR1 is PRHDT and CDR2 FYEKMQ (reference sequence). Trimming took 5 bases from V and 4 from J, leaving 8 bases between them. CDR3 sequence (DNA): TGTGCCAGCAGCAAACAGGTTAATGAAAAACTGTTTTTT. Translated: CASSKQVNEKLFF.

This clone has a single count. The rearrangement joins TRBV9 to TRBJ1-1, with TRBD1 matching over 7 bases. CDR3 length equals 13 residues. Trimming took 4 bases from V and 4 from J; bases not matched to a gene: 4. Germline assignment: CDR1 SGDLS and CDR2 YYNGEE. The CDR3 region is CASSSQGGTEAFF. DNA of the CDR3: TGTGCCAGCAGCAGCCAGGGGGGCACTGAAGCTTTCTTT. The full variable domain, completed using reference TRBV9 and TRBJ1-1, is DSGVTQTPKHLITATGQRVTLRCSPRSGDLSVYWYQQSLDQGLQFLIQYYNGEERAKGNILERFSAQQFPDLHSELNLSSLELGDSALYFCASSSQGGTEAFFGQGTRLTVV.